The 5 T cell receptor beta chains below were found in one sample sequenced in a study of vaccination effects on CD4 cells after COVID-19. Some clones are missing from TCRdb's copy, which holds only in-frame ones; the method was immunoSEQ multiplex PCR. The table shows about 48,000 clones, with approximately 70% occurring only once. Researchers isolated CD4+ T cells once about 11 days of culture had elapsed. Which antigens these TCRs recognize remains unknown. Sequences were derived from CD4+ T cells from PBMCs cultured without peptide, sampled before COVID-19 vaccination. Receptor source: a human donor who received a COVID-19 vaccine.

The rearrangement links TRBV10-3 to TRBJ2-5; 7 bases map to TRBD2. The CDR3 consists of 14 residues. Germline V gene lookup returns CDR1 ENHRY and CDR2 SYGVKD. J gave up 3 bases and V 10 bases, and 11 bases lay outside the gene matches. The CDR3 sequence: CATSGQGGKETQYF. The CDR3 bases are TGTGCCACGTCTGGGCAGGGAGGGAAAGAGACCCAGTACTTC.

This chain connects TRBV29-1 to TRBJ1-4; D gene uncertain. The CDR3 runs 12 residues. CDR1 and CDR2 from the germline V gene are SQVTM and ANQGSEA. V lost 7 bases and J lost 2, with 8 bases in between. In DNA form, the CDR3 reads TGCAGCGCCATCTGGACTAATGAAAAACTGTTTTTT. This codes for CSAIWTNEKLFF.

CDR3 protein: CASSLRQGSYEQYF. The CDR3 DNA is TGTGCCAGCAGCCTTCGACAGGGGTCTTACGAGCAGTACTTC. V and J are TRBV6-5 and TRBJ2-7, with 8 bases aligning to TRBD1. The V segment lost 6 bases and the J segment 4 bases; nucleotides outside the gene matches: 8. The CDR3 has 14 amino acids. Looked up from germline, CDR1 is MNHEY and CDR2 is SVGAGI.

The chain combines TRBV30 with TRBJ1-6; D is possibly TRBD1 (6 bases). Trimming pared 4 bases from V and 4 bases from J, leaving 17 bases between. The CDR3 totals 16 residues. CDR1 is GTSNPN, CDR2 SVGIG, per germline (reference sequence). CDR3 amino acids: CAWNLGGNTYNSPLHF. The DNA of the CDR3 is TGTGCCTGGAACCTCGGGGGCAATACATATAATTCACCCCTCCACTTT. The full variable domain, rest sourced from reference TRBV30 and TRBJ1-6, is SQTIHQWPATLVQPVGSPLSLECTVEGTSNPNLYWYRQAAGRGLQLLFYSVGIGQISSEVPQNLSASRPQDRQFILSSKKLLLSDSGFYLCAWNLGGNTYNSPLHFGNGTRLTVT.

The V call is TRBV19, the J call TRBJ1-5; 10 bases are a match to TRBD1. This CDR3 spans 19 amino acids. Trimming took 6 bases from V and 5 from J; bases not matched to a gene: 19. CDR1 and CDR2 from the germline V gene are LNHDA and SQIVND (reference sequence). This CDR3 reads CASRRVGTGVKGGHQPQHF. The CDR3 DNA reads TGTGCCAGTAGGCGAGTGGGGACAGGGGTAAAGGGCGGCCATCAGCCCCAGCATTTT.